One sample yielded the 21 T cell receptor beta chains listed below, sequenced in a study of blood T cell repertoires in COVID-19 (dated by TCRdb to 2020 to 2021). Receptor amplification or capture employed the immunoSEQ multiplex PCR assay. TCRdb holds this immuneACCESS table with in-frame rearrangements only. Some clones are missing; in checked studies, unresolved V genes explain under half, and the rest has no known cause. The sample table lists more than 35,000 clones, less than 85% of them with a count of one. The ten largest clones represent around an eighth of the sample. The sample was peripheral blood. These receptors originate from a woman between 65 and 79 years old with acute or convalescent COVID-19.

The V and J genes are TRBV3-1 (or the pseudogene TRBV3-2) and TRBJ1-2; D not resolved. Germline V gene lookup returns CDR1 LGHDT and CDR2 YNNKEL (reference sequence). Trimming cost V 3 bases and J 8 bases, with 13 bases left between them. The length of the CDR3 is 13 residues. CDR3 region: CASSQIRWSGYTF. The CDR3 DNA reads TGTGCCAGCAGCCAGATCCGTTGGAGCGGCTACACCTTC.

V usage is TRBV7-8 and J usage is TRBJ1-3; D is ambiguous. The CDR3 spans 15 residues. The germline V and J ends were trimmed by 5 bases and 4 bases, with 15 bases remaining between them. The germline V gene has CDR1 SGHVS and CDR2 FQNEAQ. The CDR3 sequence is CASSPRGRRGNTIYF. Here the CDR3 DNA reads TGTGCCAGCAGCCCTCGGGGTAGAAGAGGAAACACCATATATTTT.

The rearrangement uses TRBV9 and TRBJ2-3; possibly TRBD1 for D (6 bases). This CDR3 has 13 residues. The ends were cut back, 3 bases at V and 6 bases at J, with 11 bases in the middle. Germline V gene data show CDR1 as SGDLS and CDR2 as YYNGEE. The CDR3 nucleotides are TGTGCCAGCAGCGGAAGAGACAGGGATACGCAGTATTTT. Amino acid sequence: CASSGRDRDTQYF.

The chain links TRBV11-3 to TRBJ1-1, with D uncertain. Germline loops: CDR1 SGHNT, CDR2 YENEEA. This CDR3 is 12 amino acids long. The V gene lost 5 bases and the J gene lost 5 bases, with 9 bases spanning the gap. CDR3 sequence reads: CASSRGGTEAFF. The CDR3 bases are TGTGCCAGCAGCCGCGGAGGGACTGAAGCTTTCTTT.

The genes are TRBV19 and TRBJ2-2, with a weak D call TRBD1 (6 bases). V was clipped by 10 bases and J by 3 bases, with 18 bases between them. Germline CDR1 and CDR2: LNHDA and SQIVND (reference sequence). This CDR3 region has 15 residues. CDR3 region: CATGQLGSYTGELFF. DNA for the CDR3: TGTGCCACAGGACAGTTGGGCAGTTACACCGGGGAGCTGTTTTTT.

This clone turned up a few times. CDR3 nucleotides: TGTGCCAGTAGTATCTGGGGGCTGAACGAGCAGTACTTC. Encoded protein: CASSIWGLNEQYF. This chain joins TRBV19 and TRBJ2-7; D might be TRBD1 (6 bases). CDR1 and CDR2 (germline): LNHDA, SQIVND (reference sequence). The CDR3 has 13 amino acids. V was clipped by 3 bases and J by 5 bases, with 11 bases between them.

The chain employs TRBV5-6 and TRBJ1-1; 9 nucleotides agree with TRBD1. The CDR3 runs 13 residues. V dropped 3 bases and J dropped 7; count of bases not matched to a gene: 4. In germline, CDR1 is SGHDT, CDR2 YYEEEE. CDR3 coding DNA: TGTGCCAGCAGCTCTCTGACAGGGGGTGAAGCTTTCTTT. As protein: CASSSLTGGEAFF.

This sequence joins TRBV6-5 and TRBJ2-1; 10 bases are shared with TRBD1. This CDR3 contains 15 residues. Germline trimming cut 6 bases from V and 5 bases from J; bases unmatched to any gene: 7. Germline CDR1 and CDR2: MNHEY and SVGAGI. The CDR3 reads CASSSPGQGNNEQFF. Here the CDR3 DNA reads TGTGCCAGCAGCTCACCGGGACAGGGGAACAATGAGCAGTTCTTC.

This clone came up once. This rearrangement joins TRBV11-2 to TRBJ2-3; 7 bases agree with TRBD2. J lost 4 bases, V lost 3 bases, and 7 bases had no gene match. The CDR3 length is 15 residues. From germline, CDR1 is SGHAT and CDR2 FQNNGV. CDR3 loop: CASSFWRERPDTQYF. In nucleotides, the CDR3 is TGTGCCAGCAGCTTCTGGCGGGAGCGCCCAGATACGCAGTATTTT.

The table lists this clone with a few counts. V usage is TRBV6-5 and J usage is TRBJ2-3; TRBD2 aligns across 8 bases. V lost 2 bases, J lost 3 bases, and 4 bases stayed unmatched. The germline gives CDR1 MNHEY, CDR2 SVGAGI. The CDR3 sequence is 15 residues long. CDR3 in DNA: TGTGCCAGCAGTTACGCGCGGGGGGTAACAGATACGCAGTATTTT. Translating gives CASSYARGVTDTQYF.

This clone turned up a few times. The rearrangement links TRBV7-9 to TRBJ1-1, with D perhaps matching TRBD1 (6 bases). CDR1 and CDR2 (germline): SEHNR, FQNEAQ (reference sequence). The CDR3 has 17 residues. Trimming cost V 5 bases and J 0 bases, with 19 bases left between them. CDR3 in amino acids: CASSPGQFKVMNTEAFF. As DNA, the CDR3 is TGTGCCAGCAGCCCCGGACAGTTTAAGGTCATGAACACTGAAGCTTTCTTT. Combining the CDR3 with reference TRBV7-9 and TRBJ1-1 gives the whole variable domain DTGVSQNPRHKITKRGQNVTFRCDPISEHNRLYWYRQTLGQGPEFLTYFQNEAQLEKSRLLSDRFSAERPKGSFSTLEIQRTEQGDSAMYLCASSPGQFKVMNTEAFFGQGTRLTVV.

This chain links TRBV6-1 with TRBJ2-2; 8 bases fit TRBD1. V shed 4 bases and J 4 bases; nucleotides not matched to a gene: 8. CDR1 is MNHNS, CDR2 SASEGT, per germline. The CDR3 covers 16 residues. The CDR3 protein is CASSGPGQETTGELFF. The DNA of the CDR3 is TGTGCCAGCAGTGGTCCGGGACAGGAGACCACCGGGGAGCTGTTTTTT.

The CDR3 sequence: CASSLGFGISEQYF. CDR3 sequence (DNA): TGTGCCAGCAGCTTAGGGTTCGGGATAAGCGAGCAGTACTTC. This chain joins TRBV7-9 and TRBJ2-7; a possible D gene is TRBD2 (5 bases). Trimming left V 1 base short and J 6 bases short, with 13 bases between. This CDR3 contains 14 residues. Germline CDR1 is SEHNR and CDR2 is FQNEAQ (reference sequence).

The chain has TRBV20-1 and TRBJ2-7; no clear D gene. This CDR3 has 14 amino acids. The V and J ends lost 3 bases and 2 bases respectively, with 14 bases between them. CDR1 and CDR2 from the germline V gene are DFQATT and SNEGSKA (reference sequence). The CDR3 DNA follows: TGCAGTGCTAGTTTCGCGACTCTCCCCTACGAGCAGTACTTC. It encodes CSASFATLPYEQYF.

V gene TRBV28 combines with J gene TRBJ1-4, with 8 bases fitting TRBD1. The CDR3 consists of 13 residues. From germline, CDR1 is MDHEN and CDR2 SYDVKM. Trimming removed 6 bases from V and 8 bases from J; junction bases left unmatched: 5. Written as DNA, the CDR3 is TGTGCCAGCAGCAGGGGGCAAAGGGAAAAACTGTTTTTT. It specifies CASSRGQREKLFF.

The chain carries TRBV2 and TRBJ1-4, with unresolved D. Trimming took 5 bases from V and 7 from J, leaving 11 bases between them. Germline CDR1 SNHLY, CDR2 FYNNEI. The CDR3 sequence is 13 residues long. CDR3 region: CASSLGLVEKLFF. The CDR3 DNA reads TGTGCCAGCAGTCTAGGACTAGTTGAAAAACTGTTTTTT.

Only one count was recorded for this clone. The V and J genes are TRBV19 and TRBJ1-1, with 9 bases aligning to TRBD1. Germline V gene lookup returns CDR1 LNHDA and CDR2 SQIVND (reference sequence). V dropped 1 base and J dropped 5; count of bases not matched to a gene: 2. The CDR3 has 14 amino acids. The CDR3 here is CASSIAGTGTEAFF. The DNA for the CDR3 is TGTGCCAGTAGTATAGCCGGGACAGGGACTGAAGCTTTCTTT.

The chain recombines TRBV5-4 with TRBJ1-1; 8 nucleotides line up with TRBD1. V shed 4 bases, J shed 1 base, and the junction held 3 bases outside the gene matches. CDR3 size: 14 residues. Germline lookup yields CDR1 SGHNT and CDR2 YYREEE (reference sequence). The CDR3 nucleotides read TGTGCCAGCAGCCCCGGGACAGGGAACACTGAAGCTTTCTTT. Its protein is CASSPGTGNTEAFF.

This clone was observed at least ten times. The chain uses TRBV9 and TRBJ1-1; TRBD1 agrees at 7 bases. Trimming took 4 bases from V and 4 from J; bases not matched to a gene: 7. CDR1 is SGDLS, CDR2 YYNGEE, per germline. This CDR3 contains 14 residues. The CDR3 DNA sequence: TGTGCCAGCAGCCCAGGGGGGTCGGGCACTGAAGCTTTCTTT. Amino acids: CASSPGGSGTEAFF.

The chain joins TRBV7-2 to TRBJ1-2; 8 bases align to TRBD1. Germline CDR1 is SGHTA and CDR2 is FQGNSA. The CDR3 is 17 amino acids. V gave up 5 bases and J gave up 2 bases; unmatched junction bases: 13. The CDR3 is CASSPGGGRTGNYGYTF. In DNA form, the CDR3 reads TGTGCCAGCAGCCCCGGAGGGGGGAGGACAGGGAACTATGGCTACACCTTC.

The V call is TRBV2, the J call TRBJ1-2, with 8 nucleotides matching TRBD1. Trimming took 7 bases from V and 8 from J; bases not matched to a gene: 6. Germline-derived CDR1 and CDR2 are SNHLY and FYNNEI. This CDR3 is built from 12 residues. The CDR3 sequence: CASKQGAGGYTF. CDR3 nucleotides: TGTGCCAGCAAGCAGGGGGCGGGAGGCTACACCTTC.